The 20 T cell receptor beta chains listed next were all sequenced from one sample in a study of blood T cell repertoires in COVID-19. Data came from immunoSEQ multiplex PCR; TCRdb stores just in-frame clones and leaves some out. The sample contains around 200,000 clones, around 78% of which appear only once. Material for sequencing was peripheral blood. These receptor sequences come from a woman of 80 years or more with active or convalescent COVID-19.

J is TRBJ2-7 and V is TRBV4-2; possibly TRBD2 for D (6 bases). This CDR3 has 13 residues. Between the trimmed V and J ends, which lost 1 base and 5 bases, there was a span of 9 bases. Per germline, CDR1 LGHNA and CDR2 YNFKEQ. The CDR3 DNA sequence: TGTGCCAGCAGCCAAGTCTCTAGCGACGAGCAGTACTTC. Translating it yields CASSQVSSDEQYF.

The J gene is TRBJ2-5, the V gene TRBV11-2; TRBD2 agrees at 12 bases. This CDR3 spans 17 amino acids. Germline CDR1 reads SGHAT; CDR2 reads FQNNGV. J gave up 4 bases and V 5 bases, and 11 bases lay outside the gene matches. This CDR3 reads CASSPLGLAGGLETQYF. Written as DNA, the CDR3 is TGTGCCAGCAGCCCTCTCGGGCTAGCGGGGGGGCTAGAGACCCAGTACTTC.

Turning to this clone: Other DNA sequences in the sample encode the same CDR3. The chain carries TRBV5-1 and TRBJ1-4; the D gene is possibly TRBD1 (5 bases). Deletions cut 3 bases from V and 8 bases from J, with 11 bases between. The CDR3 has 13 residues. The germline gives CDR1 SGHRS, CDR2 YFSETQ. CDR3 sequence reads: CASSSGGGEKLFF. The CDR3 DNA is TGCGCCAGCAGCTCTGGGGGAGGCGAAAAACTGTTTTTT. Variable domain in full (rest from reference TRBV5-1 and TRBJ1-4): KAGVTQTPRYLIKTRGQQVTLSCSPISGHRSVSWYQQTPGQGLQFLFEYFSETQRNKGNFPGRFSGRQFSNSRSEMNVSTLELGDSALYLCASSSGGGEKLFFGSGTQLSVL.

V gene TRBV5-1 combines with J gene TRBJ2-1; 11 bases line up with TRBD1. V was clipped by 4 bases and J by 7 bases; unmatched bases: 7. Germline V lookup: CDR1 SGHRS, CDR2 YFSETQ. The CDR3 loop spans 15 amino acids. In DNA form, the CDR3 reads TGCGCCAGCAGCGACTCGGGACAGGGGGTGAATGAGCAGTTCTTC. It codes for CASSDSGQGVNEQFF.

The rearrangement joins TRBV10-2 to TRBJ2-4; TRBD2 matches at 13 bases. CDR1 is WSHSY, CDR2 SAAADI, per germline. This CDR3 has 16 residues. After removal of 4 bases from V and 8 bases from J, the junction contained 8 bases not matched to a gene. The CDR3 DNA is TGCGCCAGCAGTGTACTAGCGGGGGGGCCTCTGGACATTCAGTACTTC. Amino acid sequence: CASSVLAGGPLDIQYF.

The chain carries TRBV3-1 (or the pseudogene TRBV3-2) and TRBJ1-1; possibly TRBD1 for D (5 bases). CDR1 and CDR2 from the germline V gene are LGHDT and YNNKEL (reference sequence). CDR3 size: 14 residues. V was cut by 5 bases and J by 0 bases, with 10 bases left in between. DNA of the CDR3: TGTGCCAGCAGCTTGACAGATATGAACACTGAAGCTTTCTTT. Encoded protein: CASSLTDMNTEAFF.

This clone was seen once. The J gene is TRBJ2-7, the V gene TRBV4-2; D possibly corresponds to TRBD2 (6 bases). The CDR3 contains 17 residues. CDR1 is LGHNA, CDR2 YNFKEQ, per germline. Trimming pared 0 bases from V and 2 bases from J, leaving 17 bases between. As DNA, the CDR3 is TGTGCCAGCAGCCAAGATTGGGTTGGCGGGGTGCCCTACGAGCAGTACTTC. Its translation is CASSQDWVGGVPYEQYF.

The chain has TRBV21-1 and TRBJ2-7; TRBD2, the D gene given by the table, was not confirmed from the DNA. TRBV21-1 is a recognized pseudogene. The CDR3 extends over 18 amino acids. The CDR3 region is CASSPPEPRLIFSYEQYF. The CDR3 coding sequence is TGTGCCAGCAGCCCCCCCGAACCCCGACTCATCTTCTCCTACGAGCAGTACTTC.

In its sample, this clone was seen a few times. CDR3 region: CASSLGRLSGNTIYF. The DNA for the CDR3 is TGTGCCAGCAGCTTAGGGCGCCTCTCTGGAAACACCATATATTTT. The chain is built from TRBV13 and TRBJ1-3; D gene unclear. The CDR3 extends over 15 amino acids. V dropped 0 bases and J dropped 0 bases, with 6 bases sitting between them. Germline V gives CDR1 PRHDT, CDR2 FYEKMQ (reference sequence).

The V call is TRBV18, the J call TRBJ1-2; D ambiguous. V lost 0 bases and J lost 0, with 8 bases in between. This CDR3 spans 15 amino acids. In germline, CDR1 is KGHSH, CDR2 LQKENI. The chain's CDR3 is CASSPPAVSNYGYTF. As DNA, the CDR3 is TGTGCCAGCTCACCACCGGCAGTCTCTAACTATGGCTACACCTTC.

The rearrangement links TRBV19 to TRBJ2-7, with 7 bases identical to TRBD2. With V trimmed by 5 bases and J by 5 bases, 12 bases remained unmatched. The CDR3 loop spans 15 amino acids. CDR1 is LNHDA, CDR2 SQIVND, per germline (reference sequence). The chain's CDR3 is CASSPSGVRTNEQYF. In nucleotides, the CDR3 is TGTGCCAGTAGTCCGAGCGGGGTTCGGACCAACGAGCAGTACTTC.

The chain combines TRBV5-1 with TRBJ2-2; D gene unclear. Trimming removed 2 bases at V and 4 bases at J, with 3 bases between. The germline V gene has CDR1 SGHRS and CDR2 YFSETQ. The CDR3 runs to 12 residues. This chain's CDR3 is CASSFITGELFF. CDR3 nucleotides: TGCGCCAGCAGCTTTATCACCGGGGAGCTGTTTTTT. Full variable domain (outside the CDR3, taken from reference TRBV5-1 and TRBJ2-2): KAGVTQTPRYLIKTRGQQVTLSCSPISGHRSVSWYQQTPGQGLQFLFEYFSETQRNKGNFPGRFSGRQFSNSRSEMNVSTLELGDSALYLCASSFITGELFFGEGSRLTVL.

CDR3 nucleotides: TGTGCCAGCAGTTTAGGGGCAGGGGATGGGGGCGAGCAGTACTTC. It codes for CASSLGAGDGGEQYF. The V call is TRBV27, the J call TRBJ2-7, with D perhaps matching TRBD1 (6 bases). Germline CDR1 MNHEY, CDR2 SMNVEV (reference sequence). The V and J ends lost 2 bases and 6 bases respectively, with 17 bases between them. This CDR3 region has 15 residues.

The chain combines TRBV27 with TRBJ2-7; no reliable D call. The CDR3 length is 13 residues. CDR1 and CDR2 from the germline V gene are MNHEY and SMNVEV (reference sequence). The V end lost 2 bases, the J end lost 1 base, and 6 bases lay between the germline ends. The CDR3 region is CASSLVKSYEQYF. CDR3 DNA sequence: TGTGCCAGCAGTTTAGTTAAATCCTACGAGCAGTACTTC.

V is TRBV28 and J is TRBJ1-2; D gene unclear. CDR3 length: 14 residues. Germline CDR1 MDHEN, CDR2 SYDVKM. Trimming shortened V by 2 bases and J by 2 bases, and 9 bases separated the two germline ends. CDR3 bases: TGTGCCAGCAGTTTACGGGCGGGGAACTATGGCTACACCTTC. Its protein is CASSLRAGNYGYTF.

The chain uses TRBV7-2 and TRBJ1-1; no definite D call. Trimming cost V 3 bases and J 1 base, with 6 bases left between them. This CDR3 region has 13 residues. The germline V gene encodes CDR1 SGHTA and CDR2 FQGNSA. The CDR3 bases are TGTGCCAGCAGCTTTACCGGGAACACTGAAGCTTTCTTT. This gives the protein CASSFTGNTEAFF.

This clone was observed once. In nucleotides, the CDR3 is TGTGCCAGCAGCTTCCCGGACAGGGGAAACATTCAGTACTTC. Its protein product is CASSFPDRGNIQYF. The chain uses TRBV7-2 and TRBJ2-4, with 9 bases that match TRBD1. Unmatched junction bases numbered 3, after V lost 3 bases and J lost 6 bases. The germline gives CDR1 SGHTA, CDR2 FQGNSA. This CDR3 comprises 14 residues.

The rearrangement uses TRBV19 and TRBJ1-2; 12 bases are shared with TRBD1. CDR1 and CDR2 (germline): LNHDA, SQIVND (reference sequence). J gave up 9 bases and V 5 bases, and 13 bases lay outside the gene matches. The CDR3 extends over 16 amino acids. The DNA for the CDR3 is TGTGCCAGTAGTCCAACCTCCGGGACAGGGGGCCGGAGCTACACCTTC. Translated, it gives CASSPTSGTGGRSYTF.

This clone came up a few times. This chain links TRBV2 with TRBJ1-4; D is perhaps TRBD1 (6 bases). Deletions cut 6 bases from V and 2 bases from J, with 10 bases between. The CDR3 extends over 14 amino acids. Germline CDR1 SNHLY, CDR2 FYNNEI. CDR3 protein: CASRQGLTNEKLFF. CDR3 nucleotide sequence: TGTGCCAGCAGACAGGGATTGACTAATGAAAAACTGTTTTTT.

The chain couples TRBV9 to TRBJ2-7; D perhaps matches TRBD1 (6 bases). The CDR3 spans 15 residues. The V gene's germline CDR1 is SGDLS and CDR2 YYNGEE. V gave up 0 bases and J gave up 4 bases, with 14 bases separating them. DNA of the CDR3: TGTGCCAGCAGCGTAGCGCCAGGGGCTTTATACGAGCAGTACTTC. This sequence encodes CASSVAPGALYEQYF.